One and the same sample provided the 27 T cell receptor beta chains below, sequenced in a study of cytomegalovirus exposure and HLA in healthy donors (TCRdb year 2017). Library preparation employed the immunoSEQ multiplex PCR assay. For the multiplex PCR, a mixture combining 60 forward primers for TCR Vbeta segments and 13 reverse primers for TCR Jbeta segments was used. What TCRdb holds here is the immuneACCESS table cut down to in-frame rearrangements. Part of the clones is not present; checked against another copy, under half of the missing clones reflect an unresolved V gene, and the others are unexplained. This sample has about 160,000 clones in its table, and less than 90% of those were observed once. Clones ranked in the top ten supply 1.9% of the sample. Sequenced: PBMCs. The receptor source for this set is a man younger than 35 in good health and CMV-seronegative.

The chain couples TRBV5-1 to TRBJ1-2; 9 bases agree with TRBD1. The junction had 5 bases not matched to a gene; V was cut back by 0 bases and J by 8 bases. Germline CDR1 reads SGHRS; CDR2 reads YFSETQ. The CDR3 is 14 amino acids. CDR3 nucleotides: TGCGCCAGCAGCTTGGCCCGGACAGGGGAAGGCTACACCTTC. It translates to CASSLARTGEGYTF.

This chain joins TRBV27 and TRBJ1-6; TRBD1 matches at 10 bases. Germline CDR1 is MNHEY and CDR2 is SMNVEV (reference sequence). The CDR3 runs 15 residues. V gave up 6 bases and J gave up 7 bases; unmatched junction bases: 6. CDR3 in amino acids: CASRERTGGNSPLHF. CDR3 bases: TGTGCCAGCAGAGAAAGGACAGGGGGAAATTCACCCCTCCACTTT.

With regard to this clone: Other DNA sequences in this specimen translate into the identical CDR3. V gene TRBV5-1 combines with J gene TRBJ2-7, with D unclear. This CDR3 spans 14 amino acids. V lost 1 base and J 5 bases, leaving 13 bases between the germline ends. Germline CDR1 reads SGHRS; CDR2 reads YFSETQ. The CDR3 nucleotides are TGCGCCAGCAGCTTGACGGTGAGGCCCCACGAGCAGTACTTC. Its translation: CASSLTVRPHEQYF.

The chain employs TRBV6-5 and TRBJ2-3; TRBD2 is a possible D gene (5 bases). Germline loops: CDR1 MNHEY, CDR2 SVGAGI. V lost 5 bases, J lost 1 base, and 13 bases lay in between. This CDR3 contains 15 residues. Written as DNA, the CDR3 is TGTGCCAGCAGTCCCCGGGGAAGGGGCACAGATACGCAGTATTTT. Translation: CASSPRGRGTDTQYF.

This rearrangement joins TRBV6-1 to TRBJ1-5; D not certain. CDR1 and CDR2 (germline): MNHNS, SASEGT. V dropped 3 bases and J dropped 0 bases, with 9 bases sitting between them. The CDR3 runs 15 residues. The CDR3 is CASSESGYSNQPQHF. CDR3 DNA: TGTGCCAGCAGTGAGTCAGGATATAGCAATCAGCCCCAGCATTTT.

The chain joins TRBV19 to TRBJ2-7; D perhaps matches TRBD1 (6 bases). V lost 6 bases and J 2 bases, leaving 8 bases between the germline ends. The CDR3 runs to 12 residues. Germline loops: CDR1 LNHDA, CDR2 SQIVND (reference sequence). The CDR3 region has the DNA TGTGCCAGTAGGGGGGACACCTACGAGCAGTACTTC. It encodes CASRGDTYEQYF.

This CDR3 reads CASSLSLAAAYNSPLHF. The CDR3 DNA is TGTGCCAGCAGTTTATCGCTCGCGGCTGCCTATAATTCACCCCTCCACTTT. The chain uses TRBV27 and TRBJ1-6; D ambiguous. This CDR3 has 17 residues. The germline V and J ends were trimmed by 0 bases and 2 bases, with 11 bases remaining between them. CDR1 is MNHEY and CDR2 is SMNVEV in the germline V gene (reference sequence).

This chain's CDR3 is CASSLAHSGGNEQYF. DNA of the CDR3: TGTGCCAGCAGCTTAGCGCATTCAGGGGGCAACGAGCAGTACTTC. The V call is TRBV7-2, the J call TRBJ2-7; 8 bases agree with TRBD1. This CDR3 region has 15 residues. J gave up 5 bases and V 0 bases, and 6 bases lay outside the gene matches. Germline lookup yields CDR1 SGHTA and CDR2 FQGNSA.

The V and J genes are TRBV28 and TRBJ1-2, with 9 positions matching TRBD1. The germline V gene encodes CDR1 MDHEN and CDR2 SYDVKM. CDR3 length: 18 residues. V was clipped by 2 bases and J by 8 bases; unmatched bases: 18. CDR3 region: CASSLTVSPGQGAGGYTF. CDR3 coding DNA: TGTGCCAGCAGTTTAACAGTCTCTCCGGGACAGGGAGCAGGAGGCTACACCTTC.

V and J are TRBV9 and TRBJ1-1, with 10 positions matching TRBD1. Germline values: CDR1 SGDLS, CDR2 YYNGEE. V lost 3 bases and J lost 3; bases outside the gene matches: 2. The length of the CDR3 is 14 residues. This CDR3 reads CASSEGTGDTEAFF. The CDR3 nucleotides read TGTGCCAGCAGCGAGGGGACAGGGGACACTGAAGCTTTCTTT.

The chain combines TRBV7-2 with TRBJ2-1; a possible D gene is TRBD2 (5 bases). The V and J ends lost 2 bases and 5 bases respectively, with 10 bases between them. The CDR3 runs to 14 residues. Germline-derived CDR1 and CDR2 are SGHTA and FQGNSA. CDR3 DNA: TGTGCCAGCAGCTTACGGGCTAGCAACAATGAGCAGTTCTTC. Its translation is CASSLRASNNEQFF.

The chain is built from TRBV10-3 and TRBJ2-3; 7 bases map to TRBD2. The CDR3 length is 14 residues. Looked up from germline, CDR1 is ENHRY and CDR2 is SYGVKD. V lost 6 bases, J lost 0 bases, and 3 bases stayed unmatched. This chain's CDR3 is CAIRDGGSTDTQYF. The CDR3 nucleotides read TGTGCCATCAGGGACGGGGGGAGCACAGATACGCAGTATTTT.

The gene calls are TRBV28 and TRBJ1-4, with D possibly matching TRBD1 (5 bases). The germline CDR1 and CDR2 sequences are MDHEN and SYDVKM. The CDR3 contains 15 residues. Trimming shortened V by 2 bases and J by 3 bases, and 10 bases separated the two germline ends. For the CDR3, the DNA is TGTGCCAGCAGTTTAGGCAGGGTCTCTAATGAAAAACTGTTTTTT. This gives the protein CASSLGRVSNEKLFF.

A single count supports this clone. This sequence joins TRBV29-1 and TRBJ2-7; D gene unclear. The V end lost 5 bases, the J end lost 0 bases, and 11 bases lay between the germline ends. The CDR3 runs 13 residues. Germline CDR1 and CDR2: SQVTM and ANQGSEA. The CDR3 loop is CSVRNEDSYEQYF. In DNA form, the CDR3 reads TGCAGCGTTCGCAACGAGGACTCCTACGAGCAGTACTTC.

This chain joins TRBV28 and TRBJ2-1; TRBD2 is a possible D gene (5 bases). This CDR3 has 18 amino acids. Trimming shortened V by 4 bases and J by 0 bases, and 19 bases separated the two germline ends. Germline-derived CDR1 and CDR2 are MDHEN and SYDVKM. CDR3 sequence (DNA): TGTGCCAGCAGTTCGACTACCAGACTCAGGAGCTCCTACAATGAGCAGTTCTTC. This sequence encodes CASSSTTRLRSSYNEQFF.

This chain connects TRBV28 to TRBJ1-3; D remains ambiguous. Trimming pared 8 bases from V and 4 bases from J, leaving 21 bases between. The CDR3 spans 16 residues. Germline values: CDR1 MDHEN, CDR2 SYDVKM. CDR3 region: CASGTRGPGPGNTIYF. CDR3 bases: TGTGCCAGCGGAACCCGAGGGCCTGGACCCGGAAACACCATATATTTT.

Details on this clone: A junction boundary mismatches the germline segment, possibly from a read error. In DNA form, the CDR3 reads TGTTCCAGCAGCTCCTCAAGGGGCCGGACGTTCTACGAGCAGTACTTC. Protein product: CSSSSSRGRTFYEQYF. V usage is TRBV7-9 and J usage is TRBJ2-7, with D possibly matching TRBD1 (5 bases). Germline V lookup: CDR1 SEHNR, CDR2 FQNEAQ (reference sequence). This CDR3 region has 16 residues.

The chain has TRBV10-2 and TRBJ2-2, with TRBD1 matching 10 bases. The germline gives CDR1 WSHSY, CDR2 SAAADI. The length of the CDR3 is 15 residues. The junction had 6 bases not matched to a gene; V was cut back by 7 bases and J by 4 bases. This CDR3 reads CASTGGTGATGELFF. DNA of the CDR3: TGCGCCAGCACCGGGGGGACAGGGGCCACCGGGGAGCTGTTTTTT.

CDR3 sequence reads: CASSEDIIRDTEAFF. DNA of the CDR3: TGTGCCAGCAGTGAAGATATTATCCGGGACACTGAAGCTTTCTTT. This chain uses TRBV6-1 with TRBJ1-1; D is undetermined. This CDR3 has 15 residues. Per germline, CDR1 MNHNS and CDR2 SASEGT. Trimming stripped 1 base from V and 3 bases from J, with 12 bases between.

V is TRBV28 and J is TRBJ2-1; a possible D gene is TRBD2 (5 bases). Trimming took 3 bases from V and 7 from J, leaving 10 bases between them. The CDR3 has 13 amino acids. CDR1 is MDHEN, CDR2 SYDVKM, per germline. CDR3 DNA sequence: TGTGCCAGCAGTTTCTTCGGGGTGAATGAGCAGTTCTTC. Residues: CASSFFGVNEQFF.

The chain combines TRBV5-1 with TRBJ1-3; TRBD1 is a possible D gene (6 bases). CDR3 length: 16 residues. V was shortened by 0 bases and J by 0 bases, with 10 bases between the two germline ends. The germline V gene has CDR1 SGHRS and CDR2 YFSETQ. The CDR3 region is CASSLGPGDSGNTIYF. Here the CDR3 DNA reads TGCGCCAGCAGCTTGGGGCCAGGGGACTCTGGAAACACCATATATTTT.

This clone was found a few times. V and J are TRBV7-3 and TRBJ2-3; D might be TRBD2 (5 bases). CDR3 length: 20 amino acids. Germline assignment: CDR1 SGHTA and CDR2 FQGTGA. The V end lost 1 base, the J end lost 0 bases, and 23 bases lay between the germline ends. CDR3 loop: CASSLNGVGWVGSSTDTQYF. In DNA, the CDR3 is TGTGCCAGCAGCTTAAACGGGGTGGGGTGGGTCGGATCTAGCACAGATACGCAGTATTTT.

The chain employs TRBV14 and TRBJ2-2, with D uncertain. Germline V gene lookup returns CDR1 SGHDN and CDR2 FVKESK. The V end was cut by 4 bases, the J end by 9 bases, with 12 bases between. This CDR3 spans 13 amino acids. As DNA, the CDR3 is TGTGCCAGCAGCCGAGCCGCTCACCGGGAGCTGTTTTTT. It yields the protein CASSRAAHRELFF.

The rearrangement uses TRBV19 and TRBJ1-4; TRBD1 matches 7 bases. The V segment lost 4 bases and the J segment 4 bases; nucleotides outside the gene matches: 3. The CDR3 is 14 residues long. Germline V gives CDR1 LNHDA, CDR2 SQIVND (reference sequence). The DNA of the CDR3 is TGTGCCAGTAGTACACAGGGGAATAATGAAAAACTGTTTTTT. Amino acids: CASSTQGNNEKLFF.

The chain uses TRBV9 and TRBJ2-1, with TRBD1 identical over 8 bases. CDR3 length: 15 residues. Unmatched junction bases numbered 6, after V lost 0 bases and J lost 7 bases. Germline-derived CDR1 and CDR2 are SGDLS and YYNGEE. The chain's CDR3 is CASSVGQGTTNEQFF. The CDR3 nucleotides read TGTGCCAGCAGCGTAGGACAGGGGACGACAAATGAGCAGTTCTTC.

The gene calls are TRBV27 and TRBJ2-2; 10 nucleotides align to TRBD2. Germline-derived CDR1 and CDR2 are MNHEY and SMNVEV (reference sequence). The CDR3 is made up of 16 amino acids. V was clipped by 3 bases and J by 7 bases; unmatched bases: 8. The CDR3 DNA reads TGTGCCAGCAGTTTGAGCGGGGGGGATTCCGTCGGGGAGCTGTTTTTT. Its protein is CASSLSGGDSVGELFF.

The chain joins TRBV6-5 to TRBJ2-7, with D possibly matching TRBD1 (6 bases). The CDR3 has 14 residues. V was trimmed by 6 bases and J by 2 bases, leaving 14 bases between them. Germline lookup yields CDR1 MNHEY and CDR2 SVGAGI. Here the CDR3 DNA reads TGTGCCAGCAGAGACTGGGACACCACCTACGAGCAGTACTTC. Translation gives CASRDWDTTYEQYF.